This TCR beta chain was sequenced during a study of early T cells in non-severe SARS-CoV-2 infection (dated by TCRdb to the early 2020s). For the study in its entirety: Bulk RNA from unsorted whole blood was used for TCR sequencing, so alpha and beta chains could not be paired.

The study was a case-control design nested within a healthcare worker cohort in London, UK, with weekly nasopharyngeal swab PCR tests and blood sampling. Healthcare workers were enrolled in the week of the UK lockdown, from 23 to 31 March 2020, and were followed every week for up to roughly 15 weeks. Receptor libraries were prepared by 5' RACE. The sample was run on a NextSeq 500. The TCR library protocol attached unique molecular identifiers to individual cDNA molecules to correct for sequencing error and PCR bias. Sequencing covered both TCR alpha and beta chains, and within each sample the abundances of alpha and beta sequences were tightly co-correlated. Concerning the study's data processing: V gene, J gene and CDR3 annotation of TCR sequences was performed with Decombinator V4. Expanded TCRs were defined as changing significantly between any two time points under a Poisson model with p below 0.0001. TCR abundances were normalised to the total number of TCRs sequenced in each sample and reported as counts per million. TRAV1-2 paired with TRAJ12, TRAJ20 or TRAJ33 defined MAIT TCRs, while TRAV10 paired with TRAJ18 defined iNKT TCRs. A search of VDJdb, accessed on 1 November 2021, was run for TCRs annotated to CMV, EBV and SARS-CoV-2, with TCRs annotated for multiple antigens excluded. In TCRdb, the public reads were trimmed at Q25 with fastp and aligned with MiXCR, with productive beta chains retained. Each entry is one CDR3 protein sequence, shown with its most common DNA and genes. TCRdb, rather than the study authors, made the V and J calls. The sample table shows about 59,000 distinct CDR3 sequences, and approximately 12% are seen once. In total, the top ten clones hold 2.5% to 3% of the sample.

This clonotype was detected ten times or more. Its antigen remains unidentified. No much larger clone exists at a distance of one base, and base qualities are not known. The paper as a whole reports these results and caveats: VDJdb matching was skewed toward anti-spike CD8 responses and likely underestimated virus-specific expansions by missing private and CD4 specificities.

V and J lose 3 bases and 0 bases, and a span of 9 bases separates them. From a lookup of the germline V gene (reference sequence), CDR1 and CDR2 are DFQATT and SNEGSKA. Including the terminal cysteine and phenylalanine, the CDR3 comprises 14 residues. Here the CDR3 DNA is all that survives: 42 bases in frame from base 1. The chain is assembled from TRBV20-1 and TRBJ2-1; TRBD1 is perhaps the D gene, given 6 matching bases. The source is an adult who was a healthcare worker with PCR-confirmed SARS-CoV-2 infection or an uninfected control (not recorded which). The specimen sequenced was whole blood. The CDR3 amino acid sequence is: CSARDSFSYNEQFF. At the DNA level, the sequence is TGCAGTGCTAGGGACAGTTTCTCCTACAATGAGCAGTTCTTC.